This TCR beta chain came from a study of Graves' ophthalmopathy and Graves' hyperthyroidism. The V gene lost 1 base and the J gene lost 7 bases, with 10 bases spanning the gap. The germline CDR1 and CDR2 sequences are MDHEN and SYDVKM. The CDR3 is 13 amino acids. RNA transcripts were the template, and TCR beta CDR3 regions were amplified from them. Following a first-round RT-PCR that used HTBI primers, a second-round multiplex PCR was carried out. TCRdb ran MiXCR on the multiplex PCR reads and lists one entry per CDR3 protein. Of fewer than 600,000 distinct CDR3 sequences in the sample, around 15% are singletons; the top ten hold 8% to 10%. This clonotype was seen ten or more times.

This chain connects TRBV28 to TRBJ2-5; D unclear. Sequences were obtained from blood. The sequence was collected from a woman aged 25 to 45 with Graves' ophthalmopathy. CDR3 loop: CASSLLLQLTQYF. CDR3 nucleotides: TGTGCCAGCAGTTTATTATTGCAACTGACCCAGTACTTC. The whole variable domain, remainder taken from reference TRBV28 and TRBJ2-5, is DVKVTQSSRYLVKRTGEKVFLECVQDMDHENMFWYRQDPGLGLRLIYFSYDVKMKEKGDIPEGYSVSREKKERFSLILESASTNQTSMYLCASSLLLQLTQYFGPGTRLLVL.